This TCR beta chain was sequenced during a study of chemoradiotherapy in HPV16-positive cancers (dated by TCRdb to between 2021 and 2024). For the study in its entirety: Using functional T-cell assays on cells from two HPV16-positive patients, the researchers defined candidate HPV-specific T-cell clones and common TCR motifs. TCR repertoires from more than 70 patients with HPV-related cancers were then used to track the candidate HPV-specific TCRs and motifs. The study set out to ask whether T-cell immunity against the HPV oncoproteins E6 and E7 changes over the course of chemoradiotherapy and whether that immunity affects survival. What the research found in general, with its limitations: Among HPV16-positive patients, expansion of HPV-responsive T cells during chemoradiotherapy was associated with better recurrence-free survival. Expansion of candidate HPV-specific clones and E7-related TCR motifs was observed in the tumor microenvironment during treatment, whereas no such expansion was observed for non-HPV-specific T cells. Only two HPV16-positive patients were used to derive the functional definition of HPV-specific T cells, and the survival association was reported for HPV16-positive patients.

Repertoires were sampled repeatedly over the course of chemoradiotherapy so that clonal expansion in the tumor microenvironment could be followed. This clone has a handful of counts. Its recognized antigen is unknown. No much larger clone is present one base from it, and per-base qualities are unavailable. The CDR3 has 15 amino acids, counting the end cysteine and phenylalanine. The read is trimmed to its CDR3 DNA, 45 bases read in frame from base 1. In the germline V gene, CDR1 corresponds to MNHNS and CDR2 to SASEGT. V is trimmed back by 1 base and J by 3 bases, and the junction contains 3 bases that no gene match accounts for. The library came from the immunoSEQ multiplex PCR assay. TCRdb stores this immuneACCESS table with in-frame sequences only. Part of the clones is absent; in the studies checked, under half of the shortfall reflects unresolved V genes, and no reason is known for the rest. Counted in this sample were about 68,000 clones; roughly 90% of them appeared once. The ten largest clones add up to 4% to 5% of the sample.

This receptor was identified in a human donor with HPV-associated anogenital cancer. The rearranged chain carries TRBV6-1 and TRBJ2-7, and 10 junction bases match TRBD1. The sample here was blood, taken from a patient who underwent chemoradiotherapy. CDR3 sequence: CASSEGRTGGYEQYF. The DNA sequence is given as TGTGCCAGCAGTGAAGGAAGGACAGGGGGCTACGAGCAGTACTTC.